The present T cell receptor beta chain was sequenced within a study of blood T cell repertoires in COVID-19. Measured with immunoSEQ multiplex PCR; TCRdb has only the in-frame clones, and not every one. Of about 300,000 clones in the sample, roughly 82% were seen once. With V trimmed by 6 bases and J by 4 bases, 8 bases remained unmatched. Germline V CDR1 and CDR2: LNHDA, SQIVND (reference sequence). The CDR3 covers 15 residues. About this clone: At the DNA level, this CDR3 is encoded by other sequences in the same sample as well.

The J gene is TRBJ2-7, the V gene TRBV19; 11 bases are shared with TRBD2. Sequenced: peripheral blood. This clonotype was obtained from a woman between 45 and 65 years old with acute or convalescent COVID-19. CDR3 coding DNA: TGTGCCAGTAGCCCCAGGACTAGCGGGTCTTACGAGCAGTACTTC. Translating it yields CASSPRTSGSYEQYF.